The clone carrying this TCR beta chain has a count of ten or more. TCRdb called the 5' RACE reads again in MiXCR, with one record for every CDR3 protein. The sample shows about 240,000 distinct CDR3 sequences, roughly 8.6% of them seen only once. The sample originates from a study of CD8 T cells in ankylosing spondylitis. Germline V CDR1 and CDR2: MDHEN, SYDVKM. The germline V and J ends were trimmed by 1 base and 4 bases, with 8 bases remaining between them. The CDR3 spans 14 residues. This receptor was taken from a male donor with ankylosing spondylitis or in good health (not recorded which). The specimen was blood, either unsorted or a sorted T cell fraction (not recorded which). V usage is TRBV28 and J usage is TRBJ1-3; TRBD1 is a possible D gene (5 bases). The DNA for the CDR3 is TGTGCCAGCAGTTTATCGGGGGTGGGAAACACCATATATTTT. It specifies CASSLSGVGNTIYF.